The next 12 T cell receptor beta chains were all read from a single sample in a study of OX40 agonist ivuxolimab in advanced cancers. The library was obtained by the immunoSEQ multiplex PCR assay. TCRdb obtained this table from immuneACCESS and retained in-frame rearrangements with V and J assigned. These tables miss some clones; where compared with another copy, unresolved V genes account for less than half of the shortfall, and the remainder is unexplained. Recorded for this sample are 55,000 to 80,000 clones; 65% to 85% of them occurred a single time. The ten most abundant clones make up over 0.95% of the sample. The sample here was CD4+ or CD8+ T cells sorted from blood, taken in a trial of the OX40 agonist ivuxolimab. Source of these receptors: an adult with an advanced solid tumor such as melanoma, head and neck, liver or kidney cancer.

The CDR3: CASSPGLAGGFRETQYF. The DNA of the CDR3 is TGTGCCAGCAGCCCTGGACTAGCGGGGGGGTTCCGGGAGACCCAGTACTTC. The V and J genes are TRBV11-3 and TRBJ2-5; 15 bases are shared with TRBD2. Germline V gene lookup returns CDR1 SGHNT and CDR2 YENEEA. V was pared by 5 bases and J by 5 bases, with 9 bases of the junction left unmatched. The CDR3 runs 17 residues.

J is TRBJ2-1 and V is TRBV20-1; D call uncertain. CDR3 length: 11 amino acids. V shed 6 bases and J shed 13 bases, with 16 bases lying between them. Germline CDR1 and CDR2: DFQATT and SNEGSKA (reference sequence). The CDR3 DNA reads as TGCAGTGCCTCCCTAGACGGAAACCAGTTCTTC. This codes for CSASLDGNQFF.

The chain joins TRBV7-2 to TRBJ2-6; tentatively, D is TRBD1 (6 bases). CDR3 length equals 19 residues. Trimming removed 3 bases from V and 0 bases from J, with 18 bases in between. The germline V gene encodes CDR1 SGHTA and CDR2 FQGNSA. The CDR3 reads CASSLQTGTIRSGANVLTF. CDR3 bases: TGTGCCAGCAGCTTGCAGACCGGGACAATACGCTCTGGGGCCAACGTCCTGACTTTC.

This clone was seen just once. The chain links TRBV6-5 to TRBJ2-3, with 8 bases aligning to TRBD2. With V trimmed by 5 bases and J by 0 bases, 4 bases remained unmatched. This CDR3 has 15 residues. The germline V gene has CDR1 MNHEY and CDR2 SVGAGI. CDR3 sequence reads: CASSRSGGSTDTQYF. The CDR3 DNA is TGTGCCAGCAGTAGAAGCGGGGGCAGCACAGATACGCAGTATTTT.

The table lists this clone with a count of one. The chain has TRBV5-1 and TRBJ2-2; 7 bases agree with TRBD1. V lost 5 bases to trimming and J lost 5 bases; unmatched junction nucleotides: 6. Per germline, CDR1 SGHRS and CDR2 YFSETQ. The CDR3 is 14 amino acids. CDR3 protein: CASRGDRSTGELFF. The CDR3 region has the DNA TGCGCCAGCAGAGGGGACAGATCTACCGGGGAGCTGTTTTTT.

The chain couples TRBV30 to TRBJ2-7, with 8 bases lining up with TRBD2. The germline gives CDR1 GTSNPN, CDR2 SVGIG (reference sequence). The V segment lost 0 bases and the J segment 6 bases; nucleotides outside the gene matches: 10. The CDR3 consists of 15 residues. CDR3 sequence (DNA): TGTGCCTGGAGTGTTGGCGGGGGGCTTCCCCCCGAGCAGTACTTC. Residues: CAWSVGGGLPPEQYF.

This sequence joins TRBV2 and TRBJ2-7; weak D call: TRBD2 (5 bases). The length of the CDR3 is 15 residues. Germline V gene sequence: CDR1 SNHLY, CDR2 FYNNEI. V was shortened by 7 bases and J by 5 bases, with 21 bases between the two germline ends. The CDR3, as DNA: TGTGCCAGCAAATCTTGGGGAGTTCTCGTAGACGAGCAGTACTTC. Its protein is CASKSWGVLVDEQYF.

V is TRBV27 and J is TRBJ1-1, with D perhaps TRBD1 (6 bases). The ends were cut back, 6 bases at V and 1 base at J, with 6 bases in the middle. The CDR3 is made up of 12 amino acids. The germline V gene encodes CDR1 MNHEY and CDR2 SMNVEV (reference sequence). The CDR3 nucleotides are TGTGCCAGCAGAGGGGGGAACACTGAAGCTTTCTTT. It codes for CASRGGNTEAFF.

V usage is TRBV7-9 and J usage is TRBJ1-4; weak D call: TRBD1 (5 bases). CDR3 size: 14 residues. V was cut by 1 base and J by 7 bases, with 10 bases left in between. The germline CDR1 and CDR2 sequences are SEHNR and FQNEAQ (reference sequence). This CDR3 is CASSLGDGGEKLFF. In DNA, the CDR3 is TGTGCCAGCAGCTTAGGGGACGGGGGTGAAAAACTGTTTTTT.

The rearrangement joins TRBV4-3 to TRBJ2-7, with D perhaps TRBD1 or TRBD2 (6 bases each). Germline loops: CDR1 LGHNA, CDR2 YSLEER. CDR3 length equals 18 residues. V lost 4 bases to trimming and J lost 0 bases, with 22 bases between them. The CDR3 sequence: CASSRTRGAGPISYEQYF. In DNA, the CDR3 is TGCGCCAGCAGCCGTACTAGGGGGGCAGGGCCGATCTCCTACGAGCAGTACTTC.

The CDR3, as DNA: TGTGCCAGCAGTCTACAGGGGAGTCGGGGCTACACCTTC. Translating it yields CASSLQGSRGYTF. V is TRBV6-5 and J is TRBJ1-2; TRBD1 agrees at 7 bases. From germline, CDR1 is MNHEY and CDR2 SVGAGI. Unmatched junction bases numbered 8, after V lost 5 bases and J lost 8 bases. The CDR3 contains 13 residues.

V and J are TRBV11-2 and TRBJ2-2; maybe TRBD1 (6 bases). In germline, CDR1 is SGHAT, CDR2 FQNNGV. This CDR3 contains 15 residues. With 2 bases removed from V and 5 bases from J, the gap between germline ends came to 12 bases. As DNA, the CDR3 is TGTGCCAGCAGCTTACTAGGACAGTCAACCGGGGAGCTGTTTTTT. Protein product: CASSLLGQSTGELFF. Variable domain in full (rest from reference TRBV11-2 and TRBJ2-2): EAGVAQSPRYKIIEKRQSVAFWCNPISGHATLYWYQQILGQGPKLLIQFQNNGVVDDSQLPKDRFSAERLKGVDSTLKIQPAKLEDSAVYLCASSLLGQSTGELFFGEGSRLTVL.